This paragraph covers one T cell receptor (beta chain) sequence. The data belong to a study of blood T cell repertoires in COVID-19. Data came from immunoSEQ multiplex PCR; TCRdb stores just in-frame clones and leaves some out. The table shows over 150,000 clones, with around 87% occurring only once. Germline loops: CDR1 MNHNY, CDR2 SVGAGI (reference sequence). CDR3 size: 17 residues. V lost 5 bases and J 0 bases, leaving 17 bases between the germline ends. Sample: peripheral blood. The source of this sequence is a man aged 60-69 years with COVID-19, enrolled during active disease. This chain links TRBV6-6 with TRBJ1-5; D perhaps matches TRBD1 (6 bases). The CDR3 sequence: CASSPPPQGYSNQPQHF. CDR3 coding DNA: TGTGCCAGCAGTCCCCCGCCCCAGGGGTATAGCAATCAGCCCCAGCATTTT.